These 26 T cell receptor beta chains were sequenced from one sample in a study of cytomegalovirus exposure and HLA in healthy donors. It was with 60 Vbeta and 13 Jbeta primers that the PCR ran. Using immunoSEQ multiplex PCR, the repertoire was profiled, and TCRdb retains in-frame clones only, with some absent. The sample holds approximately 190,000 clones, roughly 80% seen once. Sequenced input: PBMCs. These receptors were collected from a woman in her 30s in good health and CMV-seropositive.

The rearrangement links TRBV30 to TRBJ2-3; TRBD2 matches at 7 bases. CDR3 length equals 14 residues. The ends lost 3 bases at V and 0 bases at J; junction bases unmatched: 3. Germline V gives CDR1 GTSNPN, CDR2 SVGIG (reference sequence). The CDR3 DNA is TGTGCCTGGAGAAAAGCGGGGAGCACAGATACGCAGTATTTT. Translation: CAWRKAGSTDTQYF.

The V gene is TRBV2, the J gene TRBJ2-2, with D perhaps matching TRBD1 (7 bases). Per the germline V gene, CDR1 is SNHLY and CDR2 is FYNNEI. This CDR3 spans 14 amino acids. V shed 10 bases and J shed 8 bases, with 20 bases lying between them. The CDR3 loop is CATFRGGGEGELFF. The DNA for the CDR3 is TGTGCCACCTTCAGAGGAGGGGGCGAGGGGGAGCTGTTTTTT.

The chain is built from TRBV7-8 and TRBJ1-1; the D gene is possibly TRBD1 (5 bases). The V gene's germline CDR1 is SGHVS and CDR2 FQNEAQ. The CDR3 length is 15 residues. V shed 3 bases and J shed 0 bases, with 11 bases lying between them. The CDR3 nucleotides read TGTGCCAGCAGCTTCCAGGGTAACATGAACACTGAAGCTTTCTTT. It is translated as CASSFQGNMNTEAFF.

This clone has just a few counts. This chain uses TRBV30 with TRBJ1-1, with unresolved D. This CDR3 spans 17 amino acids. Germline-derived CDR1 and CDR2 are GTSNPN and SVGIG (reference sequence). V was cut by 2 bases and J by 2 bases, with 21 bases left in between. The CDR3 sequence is CAWSPQRWFTRNTEAFF. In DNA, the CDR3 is TGTGCCTGGAGTCCCCAGAGGTGGTTCACGAGAAACACTGAAGCTTTCTTT.

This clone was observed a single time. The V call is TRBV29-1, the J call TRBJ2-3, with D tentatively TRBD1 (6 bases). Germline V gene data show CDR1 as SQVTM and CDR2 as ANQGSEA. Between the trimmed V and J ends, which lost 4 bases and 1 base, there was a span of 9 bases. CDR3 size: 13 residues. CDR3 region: CSVAGERTDTQYF. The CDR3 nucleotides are TGCAGCGTTGCAGGGGAACGCACAGATACGCAGTATTTT.

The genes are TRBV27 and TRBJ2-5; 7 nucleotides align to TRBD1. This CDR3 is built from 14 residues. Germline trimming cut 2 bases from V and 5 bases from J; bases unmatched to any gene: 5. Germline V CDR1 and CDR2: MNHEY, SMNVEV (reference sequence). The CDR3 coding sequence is TGTGCCAGCAGTTTAACAGGGGAAGGTGAGACCCAGTACTTC. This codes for CASSLTGEGETQYF.

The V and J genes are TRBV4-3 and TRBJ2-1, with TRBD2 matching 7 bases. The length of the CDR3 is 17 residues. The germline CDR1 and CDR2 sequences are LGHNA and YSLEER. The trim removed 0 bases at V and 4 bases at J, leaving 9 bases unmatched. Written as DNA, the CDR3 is TGCGCCAGCAGCCAAGAGAGGGCTAGCGGCCCTTACAATGAGCAGTTCTTC. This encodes CASSQERASGPYNEQFF.

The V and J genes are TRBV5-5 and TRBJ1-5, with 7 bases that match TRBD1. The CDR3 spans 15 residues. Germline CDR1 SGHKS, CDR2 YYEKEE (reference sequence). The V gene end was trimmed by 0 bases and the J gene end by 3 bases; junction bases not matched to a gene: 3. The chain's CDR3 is CASSLEGQFNQPQHF. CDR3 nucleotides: TGTGCCAGCAGCTTGGAGGGACAGTTCAATCAGCCCCAGCATTTT.

The CDR3 is CASSLSGYVRQAPYEQYF. DNA of the CDR3: TGTGCCAGCAGTTTATCGGGGTATGTACGGCAGGCTCCCTACGAGCAGTACTTC. The chain combines TRBV28 with TRBJ2-7; weak D call: TRBD2 (5 bases). The CDR3 runs to 18 residues. The V end was cut by 1 base, the J end by 2 bases, with 21 bases between. The germline V gene encodes CDR1 MDHEN and CDR2 SYDVKM.

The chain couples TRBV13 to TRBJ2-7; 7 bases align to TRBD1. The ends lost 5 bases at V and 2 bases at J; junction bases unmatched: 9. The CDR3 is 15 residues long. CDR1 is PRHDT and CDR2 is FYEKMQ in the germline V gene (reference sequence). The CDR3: CASSQTGINPYEQYF. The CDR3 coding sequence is TGTGCCAGCAGCCAGACAGGGATCAATCCCTACGAGCAGTACTTC.

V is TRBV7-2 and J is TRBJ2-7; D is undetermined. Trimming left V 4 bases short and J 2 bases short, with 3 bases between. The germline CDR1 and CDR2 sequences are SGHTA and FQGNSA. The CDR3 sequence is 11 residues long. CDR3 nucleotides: TGTGCCAGCAGCTCCACCTACGAGCAGTACTTC. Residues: CASSSTYEQYF.

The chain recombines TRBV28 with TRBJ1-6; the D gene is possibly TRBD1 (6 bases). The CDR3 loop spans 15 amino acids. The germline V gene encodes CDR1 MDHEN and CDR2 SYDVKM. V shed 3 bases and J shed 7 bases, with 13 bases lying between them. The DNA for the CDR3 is TGTGCCAGCAGTTTTGGACAGATAGACAATTCACCCCTCCACTTT. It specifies CASSFGQIDNSPLHF.

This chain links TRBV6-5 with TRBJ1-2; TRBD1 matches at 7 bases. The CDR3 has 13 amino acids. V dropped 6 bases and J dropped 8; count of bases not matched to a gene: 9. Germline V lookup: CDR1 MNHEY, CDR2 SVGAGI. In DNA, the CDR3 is TGTGCCAGCAGAAGGGGGCTTAGAAAGGGCTACACCTTC. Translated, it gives CASRRGLRKGYTF.

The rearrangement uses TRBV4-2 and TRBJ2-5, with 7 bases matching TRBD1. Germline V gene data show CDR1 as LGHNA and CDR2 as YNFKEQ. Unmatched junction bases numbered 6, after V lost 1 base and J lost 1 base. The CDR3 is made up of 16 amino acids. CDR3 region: CASSQGPGTAQETQYF. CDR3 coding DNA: TGTGCCAGCAGCCAAGGACCAGGGACAGCCCAAGAGACCCAGTACTTC.

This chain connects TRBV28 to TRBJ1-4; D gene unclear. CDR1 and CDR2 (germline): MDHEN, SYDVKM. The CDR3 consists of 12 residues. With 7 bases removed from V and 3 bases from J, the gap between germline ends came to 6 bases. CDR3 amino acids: CASNSANEKLFF. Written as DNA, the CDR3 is TGTGCCAGCAATTCGGCTAATGAAAAACTGTTTTTT.

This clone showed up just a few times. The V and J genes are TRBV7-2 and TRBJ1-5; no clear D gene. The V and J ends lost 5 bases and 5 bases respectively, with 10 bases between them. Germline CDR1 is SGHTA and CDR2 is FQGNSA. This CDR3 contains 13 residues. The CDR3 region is CASSRPGDQPQHF. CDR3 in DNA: TGTGCCAGCAGCCGTCCGGGAGATCAGCCCCAGCATTTT.

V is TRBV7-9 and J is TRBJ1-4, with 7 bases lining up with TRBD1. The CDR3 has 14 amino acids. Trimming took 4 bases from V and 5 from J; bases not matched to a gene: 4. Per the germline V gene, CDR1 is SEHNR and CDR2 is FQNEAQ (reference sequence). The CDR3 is CASSSGQPNEKLFF. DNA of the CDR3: TGTGCCAGCAGCTCGGGACAGCCCAATGAAAAACTGTTTTTT.

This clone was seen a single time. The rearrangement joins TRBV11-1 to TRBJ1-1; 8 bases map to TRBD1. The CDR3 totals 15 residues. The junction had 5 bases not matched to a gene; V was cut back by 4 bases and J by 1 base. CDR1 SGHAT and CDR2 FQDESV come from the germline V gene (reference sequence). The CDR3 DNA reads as TGTGCCAGCAGCTGGCGACAGGGGCGGAACACTGAAGCTTTCTTT. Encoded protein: CASSWRQGRNTEAFF.

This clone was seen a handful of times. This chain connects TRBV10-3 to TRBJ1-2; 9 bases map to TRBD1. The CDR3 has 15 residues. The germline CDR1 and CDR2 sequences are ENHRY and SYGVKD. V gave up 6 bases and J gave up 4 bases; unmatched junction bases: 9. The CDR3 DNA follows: TGTGCCATCAGGCTGGGGACAGGGAAGGGCTATGGCTACACCTTC. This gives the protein CAIRLGTGKGYGYTF.

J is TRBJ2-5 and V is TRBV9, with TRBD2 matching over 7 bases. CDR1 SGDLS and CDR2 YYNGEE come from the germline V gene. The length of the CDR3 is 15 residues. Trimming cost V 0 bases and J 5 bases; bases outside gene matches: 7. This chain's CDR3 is CASSVGTGRGETQYF. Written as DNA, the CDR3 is TGTGCCAGCAGCGTAGGAACGGGGCGGGGGGAGACCCAGTACTTC.

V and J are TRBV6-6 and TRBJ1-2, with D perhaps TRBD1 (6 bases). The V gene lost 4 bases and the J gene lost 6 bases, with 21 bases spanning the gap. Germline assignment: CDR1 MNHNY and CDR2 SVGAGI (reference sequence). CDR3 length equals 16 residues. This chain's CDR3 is CASSLPQGNKPNGYTF. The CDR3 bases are TGTGCCAGCAGTTTGCCACAGGGAAATAAACCCAATGGCTACACCTTC.

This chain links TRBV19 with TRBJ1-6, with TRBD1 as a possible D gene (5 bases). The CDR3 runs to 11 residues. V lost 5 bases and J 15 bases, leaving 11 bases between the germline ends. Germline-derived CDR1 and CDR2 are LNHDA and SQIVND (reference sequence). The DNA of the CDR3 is TGTGCCAGTAGTGGAGGGGAAATCCTCCACTTT. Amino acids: CASSGGEILHF.

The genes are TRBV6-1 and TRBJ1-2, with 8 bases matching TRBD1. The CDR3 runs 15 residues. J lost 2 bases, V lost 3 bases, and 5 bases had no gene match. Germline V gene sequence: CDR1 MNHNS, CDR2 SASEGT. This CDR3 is CASSDTGQGNYGYTF. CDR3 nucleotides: TGTGCCAGCAGTGATACCGGACAGGGCAACTATGGCTACACCTTC.

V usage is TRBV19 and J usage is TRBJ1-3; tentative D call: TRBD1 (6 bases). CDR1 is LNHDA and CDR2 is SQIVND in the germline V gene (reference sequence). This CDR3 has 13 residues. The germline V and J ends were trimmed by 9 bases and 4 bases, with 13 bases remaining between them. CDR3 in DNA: TGTGCCAGCAGACAGGCCCCGGGAAACACCATATATTTT. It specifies CASRQAPGNTIYF.

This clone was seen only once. The CDR3 spells CASSLGTSGGANNEQFF. The CDR3 region has the DNA TGTGCCAGCAGCTTAGGGACTAGCGGGGGGGCCAACAATGAGCAGTTCTTC. J is TRBJ2-1 and V is TRBV7-3; 16 nucleotides agree with TRBD2. J lost 5 bases, V lost 2 bases, and 3 bases had no gene match. This CDR3 has 17 amino acids. CDR1 and CDR2 (germline): SGHTA, FQGTGA.

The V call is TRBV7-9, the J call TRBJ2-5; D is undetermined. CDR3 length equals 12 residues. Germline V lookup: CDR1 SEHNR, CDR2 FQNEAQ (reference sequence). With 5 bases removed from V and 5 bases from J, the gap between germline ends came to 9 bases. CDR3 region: CASSPNSETQYF. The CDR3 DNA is TGTGCCAGCAGCCCAAACAGTGAGACCCAGTACTTC.